The source of this T cell receptor (beta chain) is a study of cytomegalovirus exposure and HLA in healthy donors. Both 60 Vbeta primers and 13 Jbeta primers went into the PCR. Clones were read by immunoSEQ multiplex PCR, and TCRdb kept only the in-frame ones, dropping some. The data hold about 80,000 clones, with about 80% observed a single time. This CDR3 has 14 residues. Trimming pared 3 bases from V and 3 bases from J, leaving 10 bases between. Germline-derived CDR1 and CDR2 are SGHAT and FQNNGV. Unrecorded immune exposure was likely among donors, who were nominally healthy when sampled. Sequencing used PBMCs. The TCR sequence derives from a woman between 45 and 65 years old in good health and CMV-seropositive. The chain has TRBV11-2 and TRBJ2-3; tentative D call: TRBD1 (6 bases). The CDR3 nucleotides read TGTGCCAGCAGCTTGGGGGCAAAGACAGATACGCAGTATTTT. Its protein is CASSLGAKTDTQYF.